Listed below are T cell receptor beta chains from one sample, sequenced in a study of blood T cell repertoires in COVID-19. The protocol was immunoSEQ multiplex PCR, while the TCRdb copy is restricted to in-frame clones and leaves out a portion. The sample shows a few hundred thousand clones, around 90% of them seen only once. Sequenced: PBMCs or T cells enriched from blood (not recorded which). Receptors were obtained from a young woman who had recovered from COVID-19. Both conserved end residues are part of each CDR3. A D gene is named only where the DNA matches it firmly. The listing skips clone size in some rows; elsewhere it reads once, few, many or a size class.

d_gene: TRBD2; j_gene: TRBJ2-5; abundance: -; v_gene: TRBV5-1; CDR3nt: TGCGCCAGCAGCTCCGGACTAGCGGGAGGTAGAGGCCAAGAGACCCAGTACTTC; CDR3aa: CASSSGLAGGRGQETQYF
d_gene: TRBD1; j_gene: TRBJ1-1; abundance: -; v_gene: TRBV23-1; CDR3nt: TGCGCCAGGGACAGGGGGCCCGGTCAGAACACTGAAGCTTTCTTT; CDR3aa: CARDRGPGQNTEAFF
d_gene: -; j_gene: TRBJ2-2; abundance: -; v_gene: TRBV18; CDR3nt: TGTGCCAGCTCACAACAGCAAACCGCGAACACCGGGGAGCTGTTTTTT; CDR3aa: CASSQQQTANTGELFF
d_gene: -; j_gene: TRBJ1-4; abundance: -; v_gene: TRBV4-1; CDR3nt: TGCGCCAGCAGCCAAGAAGGAGGGGGGGGAGATGAAAAACTGTTTTTT; CDR3aa: CASSQEGGGGDEKLFF
d_gene: -; j_gene: TRBJ2-7; abundance: few; v_gene: TRBV2; CDR3nt: TGTGCCAGCAGGTTTTCACAGGGCAGTGACGAGCAGTACTTC; CDR3aa: CASRFSQGSDEQYF
d_gene: TRBD2; j_gene: TRBJ2-3; abundance: -; v_gene: TRBV7-3; CDR3nt: TGTGCCAGCAAGATTAGCGGGGGATCAGATACGCAGTATTTT; CDR3aa: CASKISGGSDTQYF
d_gene: TRBD1; j_gene: TRBJ1-1; abundance: -; v_gene: TRBV7-9; CDR3nt: TGTGCCAGCAGCCCTGGACAGGGGAACACTGAAGCTTTCTTT; CDR3aa: CASSPGQGNTEAFF
d_gene: TRBD2; j_gene: TRBJ2-1; abundance: -; v_gene: TRBV28; CDR3nt: TGTGCCAGCAGTAACGGACTAGCGGGAGGCGGGTTCTTC; CDR3aa: CASSNGLAGGGFF
d_gene: TRBD2; j_gene: TRBJ2-7; abundance: -; v_gene: TRBV7-2; CDR3nt: TGTGCCAGCAGCTTACTCGGGGACTACTTGGGTGAGCAGTACTTC; CDR3aa: CASSLLGDYLGEQYF
d_gene: TRBD1; j_gene: TRBJ2-1; abundance: -; v_gene: TRBV6-4; CDR3nt: TGTGCCAGCAGTGTTGGGACAGGGGGGAATGAGCAGTTCTTC; CDR3aa: CASSVGTGGNEQFF
d_gene: TRBD2; j_gene: TRBJ2-1; abundance: once; v_gene: TRBV4-3; CDR3nt: TGCGCCAGCAGCCGAGGGGAGGGACTAGCGGAGCAGTTCTTC; CDR3aa: CASSRGEGLAEQFF
d_gene: -; j_gene: TRBJ2-2; abundance: once; v_gene: TRBV5-1; CDR3nt: TGCGCCAGCAGCTTGGCGTCGACCGGGGAGCTGTTTTTT; CDR3aa: CASSLASTGELFF
d_gene: TRBD2; j_gene: TRBJ2-7; abundance: -; v_gene: TRBV11-3; CDR3nt: TGTGCCAGCAGTCCAACTAGCGGGAGTTCCGAGCAGTACTTC; CDR3aa: CASSPTSGSSEQYF
d_gene: -; j_gene: TRBJ2-1; abundance: -; v_gene: TRBV6-1; CDR3nt: TGTGCCAGCAGTGATCGCGGCCACGACAATGAGCAGTTCTTC; CDR3aa: CASSDRGHDNEQFF
d_gene: TRBD1; j_gene: TRBJ1-1; abundance: few; v_gene: TRBV27; CDR3nt: TGTGCCAGCAGTTTAGTTTCGACAGGGTGGATGAACACTGAAGCTTTCTTT; CDR3aa: CASSLVSTGWMNTEAFF
d_gene: TRBD2; j_gene: TRBJ2-5; abundance: -; v_gene: TRBV27; CDR3nt: TGTGCCAGCAGAATGAGAAGCGGGAGGGCCTGGGGTAAAGAGACCCAGTACTTC; CDR3aa: CASRMRSGRAWGKETQYF
d_gene: -; j_gene: TRBJ2-5; abundance: once; v_gene: TRBV7-2; CDR3nt: TGTGCCAGCAGCGCTGCGGAGGGGTGGTTGCGAGAGACCCAGTACTTC; CDR3aa: CASSAAEGWLRETQYF
d_gene: -; j_gene: TRBJ1-5; abundance: -; v_gene: TRBV30; CDR3nt: TGTGCCTGGAGTACGTCCACCGGGACTGTAAATCAGCCCCAGCATTTT; CDR3aa: CAWSTSTGTVNQPQHF
d_gene: TRBD2; j_gene: TRBJ2-1; abundance: -; v_gene: TRBV6-4; CDR3nt: TGTGCCAGCAGCGAAGACAGCGGGAGGATGAATGAGCAGTTCTTC; CDR3aa: CASSEDSGRMNEQFF
d_gene: -; j_gene: TRBJ2-3; abundance: -; v_gene: TRBV6-2/TRBV6-3; CDR3nt: TGTGCCAGCAGTTACGCAGGGGCGGGTTCGGATACGCAGTATTTT; CDR3aa: CASSYAGAGSDTQYF
d_gene: -; j_gene: TRBJ1-1; abundance: -; v_gene: TRBV7-3; CDR3nt: TGTGCCAGCAGCTTATTGCGAGGGTCTGGGACTGAAGCTTTCTTT; CDR3aa: CASSLLRGSGTEAFF
d_gene: TRBD1; j_gene: TRBJ1-1; abundance: -; v_gene: TRBV30; CDR3nt: TGTGCCTGGAGTATAGGACAGGGGTCCACTGAAGCTTTCTTT; CDR3aa: CAWSIGQGSTEAFF
d_gene: -; j_gene: TRBJ2-7; abundance: -; v_gene: TRBV5-4; CDR3nt: TGTGCCAGCAGCTTGGAGGCAGGGTTGGCCTACGAGCAGTACTTC; CDR3aa: CASSLEAGLAYEQYF
d_gene: -; j_gene: TRBJ2-2; abundance: -; v_gene: TRBV7-3; CDR3nt: TGTGCCAGCAGCTTACGCTTCACCACTTTCACCGGGGAGCTGTTTTTT; CDR3aa: CASSLRFTTFTGELFF
d_gene: -; j_gene: TRBJ1-2; abundance: -; v_gene: TRBV5-4; CDR3nt: TGTGCCAGCAGCCAAGCCGGGACAAATAACTATGGCTACACCTTC; CDR3aa: CASSQAGTNNYGYTF
d_gene: -; j_gene: TRBJ2-3; abundance: -; v_gene: TRBV4-1; CDR3nt: TGCGCCAGCAGCCACCCGTCTCCATTCAGCGCAGATACGCAGTATTTT; CDR3aa: CASSHPSPFSADTQYF
d_gene: -; j_gene: TRBJ2-7; abundance: -; v_gene: TRBV7-8; CDR3nt: TGTGCCAGCACCCCCTCCCCAGGTTACTACGAGCAGTACTTC; CDR3aa: CASTPSPGYYEQYF
d_gene: -; j_gene: TRBJ1-6; abundance: few; v_gene: TRBV30; CDR3nt: TGTGCCTGGAGTGTACTGGGACAATTCTATAATTCACCCCTCCACTTT; CDR3aa: CAWSVLGQFYNSPLHF
d_gene: -; j_gene: TRBJ1-5; abundance: once; v_gene: TRBV6-5; CDR3nt: TGTGCCAGCAGTTATCCCGAGAACAATCAGCCCCAGCATTTT; CDR3aa: CASSYPENNQPQHF
d_gene: TRBD1; j_gene: TRBJ1-1; abundance: -; v_gene: TRBV27; CDR3nt: TGTGCCAGCAGTCTTCGACAGGGGGCCACTGAAGCTTTCTTT; CDR3aa: CASSLRQGATEAFF
d_gene: TRBD2; j_gene: TRBJ2-1; abundance: -; v_gene: TRBV6-2/TRBV6-3; CDR3nt: TGTGCCAGCAGTTACACGCCTAGCACAATAGCGGGAGGATCGACCAATGAGCAGTTCTTC; CDR3aa: CASSYTPSTIAGGSTNEQFF
d_gene: TRBD2; j_gene: TRBJ2-5; abundance: -; v_gene: TRBV9; CDR3nt: TGTGCCAGCAGCCCCCGACTAGCGGGGGAAGAGACCCAGTACTTC; CDR3aa: CASSPRLAGEETQYF
d_gene: -; j_gene: TRBJ2-6; abundance: -; v_gene: TRBV5-1; CDR3nt: TGCGCCAGCAGCTTGGCCGACAGCTCTGGGGCCAACGTCCTGACTTTC; CDR3aa: CASSLADSSGANVLTF
d_gene: -; j_gene: TRBJ2-7; abundance: few; v_gene: TRBV4-2; CDR3nt: TGTGCCAGCAGCCAAGATGGAGGGGTGAAGTACTTC; CDR3aa: CASSQDGGVKYF
d_gene: -; j_gene: TRBJ2-1; abundance: -; v_gene: TRBV9; CDR3nt: TGTGCCAGCAGCGTAGGGGGTAGCGGAACCTACAATGAGCAGTTCTTC; CDR3aa: CASSVGGSGTYNEQFF
d_gene: -; j_gene: TRBJ2-6; abundance: -; v_gene: TRBV14; CDR3nt: TGTGCCAGCAGCCAAGATCTTCGGTTAGCGGCCGGGGCCAACGTCCTGACTTTC; CDR3aa: CASSQDLRLAAGANVLTF
d_gene: -; j_gene: TRBJ2-5; abundance: -; v_gene: TRBV3-1/TRBV3-2; CDR3nt: TGTGCCAGCAGCCAAGATCCAGGGAAAGGGCTAGGGTTGGATCAAGAGACCCAGTACTTC; CDR3aa: CASSQDPGKGLGLDQETQYF
d_gene: TRBD1; j_gene: TRBJ1-1; abundance: -; v_gene: TRBV9; CDR3nt: TGTGCCAGCAGCGCCCGGACAGGGAACACTGAAGCTTTCTTT; CDR3aa: CASSARTGNTEAFF
d_gene: TRBD1; j_gene: TRBJ1-5; abundance: -; v_gene: TRBV6-5; CDR3nt: TGTGCCAGCAGTTACAGCCAGGGGGGCAATCAGCCCCAGCATTTT; CDR3aa: CASSYSQGGNQPQHF
d_gene: TRBD2; j_gene: TRBJ2-5; abundance: -; v_gene: TRBV19; CDR3nt: TGTGCCAGTAGTATAGGACGAAGGGAGGGGGAGACCCAGTACTTC; CDR3aa: CASSIGRREGETQYF
d_gene: -; j_gene: TRBJ2-3; abundance: -; v_gene: TRBV5-1; CDR3nt: TGCGCCAGCAGCTTGCGACAGATCACAGATACGCAGTATTTT; CDR3aa: CASSLRQITDTQYF
d_gene: -; j_gene: TRBJ2-3; abundance: -; v_gene: TRBV5-4; CDR3nt: TGTGCCAGCAGCCAAGGACTAGATACGCAGTATTTT; CDR3aa: CASSQGLDTQYF
d_gene: TRBD2; j_gene: TRBJ2-3; abundance: once; v_gene: TRBV27; CDR3nt: TGTGCCAGCACCCCGGGGGGACTAGCGGGAGGGGATAATACGCAGTATTTT; CDR3aa: CASTPGGLAGGDNTQYF
d_gene: -; j_gene: TRBJ2-7; abundance: once; v_gene: TRBV5-1; CDR3nt: TGCGCCAGCAGTTTGGCGGTCCGGGGAACGGGTGAGCAGTACTTC; CDR3aa: CASSLAVRGTGEQYF
d_gene: TRBD1; j_gene: TRBJ2-1; abundance: -; v_gene: TRBV27; CDR3nt: TGTGCCAGCAGTTTATTGTTGGCAGGGGGCCCCGGAGGGGATGAGCAGTTCTTC; CDR3aa: CASSLLLAGGPGGDEQFF
d_gene: -; j_gene: TRBJ2-5; abundance: -; v_gene: TRBV11-2; CDR3nt: TGTGCCAGCAGCCGGGGGGAGACCCAGTACTTC; CDR3aa: CASSRGETQYF
d_gene: -; j_gene: TRBJ1-1; abundance: -; v_gene: TRBV11-3; CDR3nt: TGTGCCAGCAGCTTAGAAGGGGGGGCTGAAGCTTTCTTT; CDR3aa: CASSLEGGAEAFF
d_gene: TRBD2; j_gene: TRBJ2-3; abundance: -; v_gene: TRBV29-1; CDR3nt: TGCAGCGTTGAAGATTCCGGGACTAGAAGCACAGATACGCAGTATTTT; CDR3aa: CSVEDSGTRSTDTQYF
d_gene: -; j_gene: TRBJ1-1; abundance: -; v_gene: TRBV30; CDR3nt: TGTGCCATGATGGGGGGGCAGGACACTGAAGCTTTCTTT; CDR3aa: CAMMGGQDTEAFF
d_gene: TRBD1; j_gene: TRBJ1-1; abundance: -; v_gene: TRBV5-5; CDR3nt: TGTGCCAGCAGCCTGGGAGGACAGGGAGGTACTGAAGCTTTCTTT; CDR3aa: CASSLGGQGGTEAFF
d_gene: -; j_gene: TRBJ1-3; abundance: -; v_gene: TRBV18; CDR3nt: TGTGCCAGCTCACAGAGGACTACTCCTTCTGACGGCACCATATATTTT; CDR3aa: CASSQRTTPSDGTIYF
d_gene: -; j_gene: TRBJ1-1; abundance: -; v_gene: TRBV4-1; CDR3nt: TGCGCCAGCAGCCAGTATCAGGGTCATTCTGAAGCTTTCTTT; CDR3aa: CASSQYQGHSEAFF
d_gene: TRBD1; j_gene: TRBJ2-7; abundance: few; v_gene: TRBV27; CDR3nt: TGTGCCAGCAGTTTATTAGGGACAGGGGGACTGGCGGGAGGGTACTACGAGCAGTACTTC; CDR3aa: CASSLLGTGGLAGGYYEQYF
d_gene: -; j_gene: TRBJ1-5; abundance: -; v_gene: TRBV18; CDR3nt: TGTGCCAGCTCACCCCCGGGTGGAAATCAGCCCCAGCATTTT; CDR3aa: CASSPPGGNQPQHF
d_gene: TRBD2; j_gene: TRBJ2-3; abundance: -; v_gene: TRBV24-1; CDR3nt: TGTGCCACCAGTGTCGGTGGGACTAGCTTGAGGGATACGCAGTATTTT; CDR3aa: CATSVGGTSLRDTQYF
d_gene: -; j_gene: TRBJ2-7; abundance: -; v_gene: TRBV7-3; CDR3nt: TGTGCCAGCAGCTTTCCCACTAGCACACACGAGCAGTACTTC; CDR3aa: CASSFPTSTHEQYF
d_gene: -; j_gene: TRBJ2-4; abundance: -; v_gene: TRBV10-2; CDR3nt: TGCGCCAGCAGTGAGCACGTACTAGCCAAAAACATTCAGTACTTC; CDR3aa: CASSEHVLAKNIQYF